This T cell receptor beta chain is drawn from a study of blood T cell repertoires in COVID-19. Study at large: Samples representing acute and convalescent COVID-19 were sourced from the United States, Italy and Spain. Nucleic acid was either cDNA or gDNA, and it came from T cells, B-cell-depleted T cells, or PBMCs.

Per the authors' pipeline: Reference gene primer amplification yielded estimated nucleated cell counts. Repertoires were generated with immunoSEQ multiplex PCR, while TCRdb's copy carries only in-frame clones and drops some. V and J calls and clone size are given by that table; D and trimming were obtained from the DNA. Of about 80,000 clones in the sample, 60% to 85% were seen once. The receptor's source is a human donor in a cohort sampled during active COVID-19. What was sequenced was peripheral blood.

The CDR3 spells CASSFLTSGGYNEQFF. The DNA for the CDR3 is TGTGCCAGCAGCTTTCTGACTAGCGGGGGATACAATGAGCAGTTCTTC. V usage is TRBV5-6 and J usage is TRBJ2-1, with TRBD2 matching over 12 bases. The CDR3 spans 16 residues. The trim removed 2 bases at V and 4 bases at J, leaving 4 bases unmatched. CDR1 and CDR2 from the germline V gene are SGHDT and YYEEEE.